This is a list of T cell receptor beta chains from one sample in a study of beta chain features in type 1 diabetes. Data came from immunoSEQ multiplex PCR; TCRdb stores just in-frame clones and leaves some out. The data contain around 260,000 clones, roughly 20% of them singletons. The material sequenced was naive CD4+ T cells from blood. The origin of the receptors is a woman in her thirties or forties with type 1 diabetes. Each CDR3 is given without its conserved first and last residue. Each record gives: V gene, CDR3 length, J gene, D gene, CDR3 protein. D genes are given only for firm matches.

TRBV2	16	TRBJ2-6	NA	ASSTEATGYSGANVLT
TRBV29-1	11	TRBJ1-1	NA	SVGEKGWTEAF
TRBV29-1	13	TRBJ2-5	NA	SVQTGTLSGETQY
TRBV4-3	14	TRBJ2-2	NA	ASSQDYGGWTGELF
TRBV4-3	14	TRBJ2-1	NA	ASSQDSAGFAYEQF
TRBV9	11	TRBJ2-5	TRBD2	ASSFSGGETQY
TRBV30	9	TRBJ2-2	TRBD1	AWGGQGNWR
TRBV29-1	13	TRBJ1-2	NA	SVEGSPSDNYGYT
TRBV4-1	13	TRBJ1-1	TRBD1	ASSLFDRDNTEAF
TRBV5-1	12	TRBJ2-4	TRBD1	ASSLQTGGNIQY
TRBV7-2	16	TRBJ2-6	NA	ASSLRGRGRSGANVLT
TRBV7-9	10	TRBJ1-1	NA	ASSSSPLRAF
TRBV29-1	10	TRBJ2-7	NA	SVGRGTYEQY
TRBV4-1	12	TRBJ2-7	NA	ASSQGRGSYEQY
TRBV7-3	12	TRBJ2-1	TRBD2	ASSLAGVHNEQF
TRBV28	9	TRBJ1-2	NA	ASSLDRGYT
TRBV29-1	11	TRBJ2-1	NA	SVEKRGLNEQF
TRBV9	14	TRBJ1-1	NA	ASSVAPDRVNTEAF
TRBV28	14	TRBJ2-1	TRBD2	ASSLLTSGGADEQF
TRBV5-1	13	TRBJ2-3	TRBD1	ASSETDRGTDTQY
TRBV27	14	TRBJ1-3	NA	ASSYLGGGAGNTIY
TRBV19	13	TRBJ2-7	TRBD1	ASSMVQGATYEQY
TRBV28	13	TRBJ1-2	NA	ASSTQGRANYGYT
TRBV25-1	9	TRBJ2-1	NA	ASRRGGEQF
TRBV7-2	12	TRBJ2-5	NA	ASSLSRGLETQY
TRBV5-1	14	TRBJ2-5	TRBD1	ASSPLDREVQETQY
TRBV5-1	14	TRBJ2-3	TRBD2	ASSTGLAATADTQY
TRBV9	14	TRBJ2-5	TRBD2	ASSVGSSGGRETQY
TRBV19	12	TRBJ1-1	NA	ASSPQISNTEAF
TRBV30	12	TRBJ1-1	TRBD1	AWRGTGMNTEAF
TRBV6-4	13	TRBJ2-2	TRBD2	ASSEGLENTGELF
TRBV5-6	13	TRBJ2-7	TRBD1	ASSLSGQGTYEQY
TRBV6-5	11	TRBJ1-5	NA	ASESRSNQPQH
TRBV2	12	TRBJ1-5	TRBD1	ASSVGTGGQPQH
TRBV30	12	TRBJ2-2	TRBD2	AWRELAHTGELF
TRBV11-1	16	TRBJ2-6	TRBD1	ASSTDRARSSGANVLT
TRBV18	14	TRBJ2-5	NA	ASSPLQGHAPETQY
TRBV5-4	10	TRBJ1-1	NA	ASASGAGFAF
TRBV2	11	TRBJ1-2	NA	ASRSEDPYGYT
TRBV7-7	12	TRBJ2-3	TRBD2	ASSPSLAGDTQY
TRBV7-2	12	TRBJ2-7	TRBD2	ASSRTSGVYEQY
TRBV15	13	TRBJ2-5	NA	ATSRGVGGGETQY
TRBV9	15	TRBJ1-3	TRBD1	ASSPGTGRFSGNTIY
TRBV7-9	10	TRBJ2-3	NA	ASVGDTDTQY
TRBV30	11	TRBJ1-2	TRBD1	AWSSGQGVGYT
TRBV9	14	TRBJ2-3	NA	ASSVGARLGTDTQY
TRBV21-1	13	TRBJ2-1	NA	ASSKVQGAHNEQF
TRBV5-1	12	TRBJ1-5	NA	ASSKDSFNQPQH
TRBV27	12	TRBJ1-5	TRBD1	ASSGTATNQPQH
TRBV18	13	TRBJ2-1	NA	ASSPLEGVYNEQF
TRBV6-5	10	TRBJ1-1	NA	ASTQPGGKAF
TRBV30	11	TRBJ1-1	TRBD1	AWSVTGALGAF
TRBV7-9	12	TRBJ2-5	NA	ASSLAGTLETQY
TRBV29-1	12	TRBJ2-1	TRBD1	SVGTGVTYNEQF
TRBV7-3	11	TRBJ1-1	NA	ASSPHMNTEAF
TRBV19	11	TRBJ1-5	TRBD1	ASSGTGNQPQH